This TCR beta chain was obtained from a study of blood T cell repertoires in COVID-19. Whole-study context: Sources were T cells, B-cell-depleted T cells, or PBMCs; the material itself was cDNA or gDNA.

This CDR3 is built from 15 residues. Germline CDR1 SGHAT, CDR2 FQNNGV. V lost 6 bases and J 4 bases, leaving 19 bases between the germline ends. Some clones are missing from TCRdb's copy, which holds only in-frame ones; the method was immunoSEQ multiplex PCR. Counted here are 300,000 to 400,000 clones, around 87% occurring once; the ten biggest clones make up about 8%. Specimen: peripheral blood. The genes are TRBV11-2 and TRBJ2-7; tentatively, D is TRBD2 (5 bases). The clonotype comes from a woman in her forties or fifties who had recovered from COVID-19. CDR3 DNA: TGTGCCAGCAGGGCTGGGGTTCTTAGGAGGTACGAGCAGTACTTC. It yields the protein CASRAGVLRRYEQYF.